These 9 T cell receptor beta chains originate from one sample sequenced in a study of CD8+ T cells in alopecia areata. It was cDNA, reverse transcribed from extracted RNA, that served as the sequencing template. The data were produced by immunoSEQ multiplex PCR, yet TCRdb's version contains in-frame clones alone and is incomplete. The repertoire holds roughly 75,000 clones, approximately 58% seen once, with roughly 18% in the top ten. Specimen: CD8+ T cells sorted from blood, collected at week 0. The receptor set was obtained from a human donor with alopecia areata.

The J gene is TRBJ1-5, the V gene TRBV30, with 7 bases aligning to TRBD1. CDR1 and CDR2 (germline): GTSNPN, SVGIG (reference sequence). The CDR3 extends over 14 amino acids. The ends lost 3 bases at V and 3 bases at J; junction bases unmatched: 5. CDR3 DNA: TGTGCCTGGAGACAGGGGACAGTCAATCAGCCCCAGCATTTT. Translating it yields CAWRQGTVNQPQHF.

The chain has TRBV4-1 and TRBJ1-1; D might be TRBD1 (5 bases). The CDR3 has 14 amino acids. Germline values: CDR1 MGHRA, CDR2 YSYEKL. Trimming took 1 base from V and 5 from J, leaving 11 bases between them. In DNA, the CDR3 is TGCGCCAGCAGCCAAGTAACAGGACGGACTGAAGCTTTCTTT. Protein: CASSQVTGRTEAFF.

CDR3 region: CASSISPWTSGNNEQFF. The CDR3 DNA follows: TGTGCCAGTAGTATCTCTCCCTGGACTAGCGGAAACAATGAGCAGTTCTTC. The J gene is TRBJ2-1, the V gene TRBV19; 10 bases agree with TRBD2. The CDR3 contains 17 residues. After removal of 3 bases from V and 5 bases from J, the junction contained 10 bases not matched to a gene. Germline V gene lookup returns CDR1 LNHDA and CDR2 SQIVND (reference sequence). The full variable domain, with the rest looked up from reference TRBV19 and TRBJ2-1, is DGGITQSPKYLFRKEGQNVTLSCEQNLNHDAMYWYRQDPGQGLRLIYYSQIVNDFQKGDIAEGYSVSREKKESFPLTVTSAQKNPTAFYLCASSISPWTSGNNEQFFGPGTRLTVL.

This clone was picked up a small number of times. CDR3 amino acids: CASSLAWDRGRNEQFF. In DNA form, the CDR3 reads TGTGCCAGCAGCTTAGCTTGGGACAGGGGGCGGAATGAGCAGTTCTTC. The V gene is TRBV7-9, the J gene TRBJ2-1, with TRBD1 matching 12 bases. Trimming at V came to 0 bases and at J to 7 bases, leaving 4 bases not matched to a gene. Germline V CDR1 and CDR2: SEHNR, FQNEAQ (reference sequence). The CDR3 is 16 residues long.

The chain couples TRBV5-4 to TRBJ2-3, with 9 positions matching TRBD2. CDR3 length: 14 amino acids. In germline, CDR1 is SGHNT, CDR2 YYREEE (reference sequence). Trimming cost V 4 bases and J 4 bases; bases outside gene matches: 4. The CDR3 sequence is CASSLRTSADTQYF. In nucleotides, the CDR3 is TGTGCCAGCAGCCTTAGGACTAGCGCAGATACGCAGTATTTT.

This clone came up a few times. Likely a read error: the CDR3 ends without its conserved phenylalanine or tryptophan. The DNA is omitted, as the CDR3 cannot be located on it reliably, and the CDR3 follows TCRdb's listing. The J gene is TRBJ1-2, the V gene TRBV14. Per the germline V gene, CDR1 is SGHDN and CDR2 is FVKESK. With termini counted, the CDR3 has 11 amino acids. The chain's CDR3 is CASSQKTACPI.

In DNA, the CDR3 is TGTGCCAGCAGCTTAGGAGGAGGACAGATCTATGGCTACACCTTC. Translation gives CASSLGGGQIYGYTF. The chain recombines TRBV11-2 with TRBJ1-2, with D possibly being TRBD1 (6 bases). The CDR3 contains 15 residues. Germline assignment: CDR1 SGHAT and CDR2 FQNNGV. Trimming cost V 1 base and J 4 bases, with 13 bases left between them. The entire variable domain, with the rest obtained from reference TRBV11-2 and TRBJ1-2, is as follows: EAGVAQSPRYKIIEKRQSVAFWCNPISGHATLYWYQQILGQGPKLLIQFQNNGVVDDSQLPKDRFSAERLKGVDSTLKIQPAKLEDSAVYLCASSLGGGQIYGYTFGSGTRLTVV.

There are a few counts of this clone. The chain links TRBV5-1 to TRBJ1-1, with 8 nucleotides matching TRBD1. This CDR3 region has 15 residues. The J segment lost 1 base and the V segment lost 0 bases, leaving 2 bases of the junction unmatched. Per the germline V gene, CDR1 is SGHRS and CDR2 is YFSETQ. Here the CDR3 reads CASSLAGTGNTEAFF. DNA of the CDR3: TGCGCCAGCAGCTTGGCAGGGACAGGGAACACTGAAGCTTTCTTT.

The V gene is TRBV25-1, the J gene TRBJ1-2, with 9 bases matching TRBD1. Germline CDR1 reads MGHDK; CDR2 reads SYGVNS. The CDR3 contains 14 residues. The J segment lost 5 bases and the V segment lost 4 bases, leaving 5 bases of the junction unmatched. The CDR3 DNA reads TGTGCCAGCAGTGGGACAGGGGACCTTTATGGCTACACCTTC. Amino acids: CASSGTGDLYGYTF.